This TCR beta chain is drawn from a study of chemoradiotherapy in HPV16-positive cancers. This clone was observed once. With V trimmed by 1 base and J by 0 bases, 0 bases remained unmatched. Germline CDR1 and CDR2: SGHDT and YYEEEE. CDR3 length: 15 amino acids. The data were produced by immunoSEQ multiplex PCR, yet TCRdb's version contains in-frame clones alone and is incomplete. The table has 550 to 600 clones, under 75% seen once; the top ten hold roughly 22%. The chain uses TRBV5-6 and TRBJ2-1; 8 bases are shared with TRBD1. This sample comprised tumor tissue, obtained from a patient who underwent chemoradiotherapy. The source is a human donor with HPV-associated anogenital cancer. The CDR3 protein is CASSLQGASYNEQFF. In nucleotides, the CDR3 is TGTGCCAGCAGCTTGCAGGGGGCCTCCTACAATGAGCAGTTCTTC.